This record covers a single T cell receptor (beta chain). This clone was recorded once. The antigen it recognizes is unknown. Qualities for individual bases were not recorded, and no much larger clone is one base off. The data are from a study of shared T cell receptors in the human thymus (dated by TCRdb to the early 2020s). Background for the entire study: The study examined how self-reactive, shared T-cell receptor alpha chains are generated in the human thymus.

The receptor library was made with the immunoSEQ multiplex PCR assay. Not all clones reach the TCRdb copy of this immuneACCESS table, which keeps in-frame sequences only. Checked studies attribute under half of the gap to unresolved V genes and leave the rest unexplained. Within this sample are about 660,000 clones, with approximately 89% of them counted one time only. Of the sample, 0.0094% falls within the top ten clones. In addition, the sample was reused for a study of human thymus T cells. Per the second study: The donors were immunologically healthy infants in Finland who had open corrective cardiac surgery for congenital heart defects. The thymus tissue came from surgical resects taken out during corrective cardiac surgery. V and J gene segment usage appeared biased in both thymic and peripheral blood repertoires. The related research reported highly overlapping thymic TCR repertoires among unrelated individuals. TCR alpha and beta repertoires from fewer than ten infant thymus samples and four related peripheral blood samples were characterized in the study. The infant donors were about 7 to 250 days old, and the cohort included over five males and two females. Thymocytes were mechanically released from the tissue and were stored as pellets of roughly 9-30 million cells at -70 degrees C. A QIAsymphony instrument was used to extract genomic DNA from frozen cell pellets. Using the immunoSEQ multiplex PCR assay, the TCRB and TCRAD loci were amplified from a standardized quantity of quality-controlled genomic DNA. The amplicons spanned the V(D)J region and were long enough to cover the CDR3 and allow V and J genes to be identified. Amplicon sequencing was performed on an Illumina platform through the commercial immunoSEQ service. Primer bias and sequencing errors were corrected using previously described methods, and TCRAD and TCRB definitions followed the IMGT database. Analysis of the repertoires was done with immunoSEQ Analyzer 3.0 and VDJTools and included basic statistics, V/J segment usage, diversity estimates, rarefaction and pairwise overlap. Diversity was estimated using the Chao1, ChaoE, Efron-Thisted, Shannon and inverse Simpson indices, and was also estimated on datasets down-sampled to the size of the smallest sample. For repertoire overlap, CDR3 nucleotide sequence, V gene and J gene had to match strictly, and clustering was done by Jaccard-based multidimensional scaling. On average, thymus samples yielded around 810,000 unique TCRB clonotypes, whereas blood samples yielded roughly 80,000.

What was sequenced was thymocytes. This receptor was taken from a boy less than two years old with a congenital heart defect. Donor details come from another sample of the same person, matched by shared clones.

The DNA reads as follows: TGCGCCAGCAGCCGCCGGGAGGGCACGGAGTACCCCTACAATGAGCAGTTCTTC. The resulting protein is CASSRREGTEYPYNEQFF. The chain was built from TRBV5-1 and TRBJ2-1; TRBD2 agrees with 8 junctional bases. Inclusive of the bounding cysteine and phenylalanine, the CDR3 is 18 residues long. Only the CDR3 DNA stays, 54 bases, in frame from base 1. The germline V gene supplies CDR1 SGHRS and CDR2 YFSETQ. Germline trimming: 4 bases from V, 2 bases from J; junction bases outside gene matches: 14.